This TCR beta chain originates from a study of OX40 agonist ivuxolimab in advanced cancers. Study at large: Ivuxolimab is a fully human IgG2 antibody that activates OX40 (CD134). Patient treatment consisted of intravenous ivuxolimab administration every 2 weeks at 0.01 to 10 mg/kg.

Overall study findings and caveats: Near-lowest levels of clonal expansion characterized partial responders at 0.1-3.0 mg/kg.

CDR1 and CDR2 from the germline V gene are MDHEN and SYDVKM. V trimming: 9 bases; J trimming: 3 bases; junction bases outside the gene matches: 9. The length of the CDR3 is 16 residues. Generated by immunoSEQ multiplex PCR, the TCRdb table keeps only in-frame clones and is missing some. This table holds roughly 35,000 clones, around 89% found once. In the case of this clone: Its antigen is still unknown.

The material sequenced was CD4+ or CD8+ T cells sorted from blood, taken in a trial of the OX40 agonist ivuxolimab. The chain links TRBV28 to TRBJ2-3, with 13 bases lining up with TRBD2. This clonotype was obtained from an adult with an advanced solid tumor such as melanoma, head and neck, liver or kidney cancer. This CDR3 reads CASATSGGPRTDTQYF. CDR3 nucleotide sequence: TGTGCCAGTGCGACTAGCGGGGGGCCAAGAACAGATACGCAGTATTTT.